This is a list of T cell receptor beta chains from one sample in a study of PD-1 blockade in classical Hodgkin lymphoma. Measured with immunoSEQ multiplex PCR; TCRdb has only the in-frame clones, and not every one. The table has tens of thousands of clones, almost 85% seen once. Sequencing used peripheral blood mononuclear cells (PBMCs), obtained before the second cycle of nivolumab. These receptors originate from a human donor with classical Hodgkin lymphoma. The CDR3 runs from the conserved cysteine through the conserved F or W.

J | V | CDR3
TRBJ2-6 | TRBV5-1 | CASSFQGTGANVLTF
TRBJ1-6 | TRBV27 | CARVSPLWSYNSPLHF
TRBJ2-5 | TRBV5-4 | CASSWGRQSREQYF
TRBJ2-3 | TRBV9 | CASSVAGGSADTQYF
TRBJ1-5 | TRBV21-1 | CASSTRTGDGGQPQHF
TRBJ1-1 | TRBV7-8 | CASSLDMSSGGAFF
TRBJ2-1 | TRBV21-1 | CASSETRFHEQFF
TRBJ1-2 | TRBV12-5 | CASGLTITDRGFSGYTF
TRBJ2-7 | TRBV30 | CAWRVAYEQYF
TRBJ2-2 | TRBV4-1 | CASSQRFTTGELFF
TRBJ2-5 | TRBV7-9 | CASSYSGGETQYF
TRBJ1-2 | TRBV7-9 | CASSSHYGYTF